This T cell receptor beta chain was retrieved from a study of cytomegalovirus exposure and HLA in healthy donors. The donors formed part of the roughly 120-subject validation cohort, distinct from the roughly 670-subject first cohort. J was trimmed by 4 bases and V by 2 bases; bases with no gene match: 3. The germline V gene encodes CDR1 SGHRS and CDR2 YFSETQ. This CDR3 has 14 residues. Sequencing was performed with immunoSEQ multiplex PCR; in TCRdb, only in-frame clones are kept and a portion is missing. The top ten hold around 3.8% of the sample, which has 150,000 to 200,000 clones, around 92% seen once.

J is TRBJ2-3 and V is TRBV5-1; TRBD2 aligns across 8 bases. The receptor was isolated from a man aged 18 to 29 in good health and CMV-seropositive. Source material: PBMCs. In DNA, the CDR3 is TGCGCCAGCAGCTTAAGGACTAGCCCAGATACGCAGTATTTT. Translation: CASSLRTSPDTQYF.